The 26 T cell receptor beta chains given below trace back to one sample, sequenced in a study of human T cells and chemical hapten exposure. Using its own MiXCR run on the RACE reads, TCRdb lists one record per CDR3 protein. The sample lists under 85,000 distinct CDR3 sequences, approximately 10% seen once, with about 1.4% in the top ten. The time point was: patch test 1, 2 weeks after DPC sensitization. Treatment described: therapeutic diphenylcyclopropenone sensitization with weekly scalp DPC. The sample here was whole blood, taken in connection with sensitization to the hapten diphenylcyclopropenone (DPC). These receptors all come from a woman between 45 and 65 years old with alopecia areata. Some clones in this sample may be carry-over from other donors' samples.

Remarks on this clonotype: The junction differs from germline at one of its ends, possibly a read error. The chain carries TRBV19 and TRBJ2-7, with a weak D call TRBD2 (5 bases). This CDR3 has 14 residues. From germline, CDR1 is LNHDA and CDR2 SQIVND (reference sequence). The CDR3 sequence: CASSTGLSTREQHF. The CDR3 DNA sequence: TGTGCCAGTAGTACGGGCCTCAGCACGAGGGAGCAGCACTTC.

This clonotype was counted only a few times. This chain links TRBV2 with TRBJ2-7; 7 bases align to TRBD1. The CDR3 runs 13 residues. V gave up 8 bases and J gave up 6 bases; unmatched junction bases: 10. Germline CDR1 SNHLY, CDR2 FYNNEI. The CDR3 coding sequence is TGTGCCAGCGTTCCCGTGACAGGGAGCGAGCAGTACTTC. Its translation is CASVPVTGSEQYF.

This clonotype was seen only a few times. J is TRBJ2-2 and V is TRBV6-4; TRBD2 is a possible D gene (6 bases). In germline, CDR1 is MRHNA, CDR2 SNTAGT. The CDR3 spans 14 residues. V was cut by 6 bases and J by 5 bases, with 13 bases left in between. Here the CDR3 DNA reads TGTGCCAGCAGCAACGGGGGTTTGACCGGGGAGCTGTTTTTT. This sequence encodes CASSNGGLTGELFF.

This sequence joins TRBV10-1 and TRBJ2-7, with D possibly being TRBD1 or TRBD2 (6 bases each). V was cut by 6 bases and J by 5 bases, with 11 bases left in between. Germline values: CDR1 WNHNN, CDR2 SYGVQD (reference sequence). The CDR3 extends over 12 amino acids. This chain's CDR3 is CASSWGANEQYF. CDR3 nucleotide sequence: TGCGCCAGCAGCTGGGGGGCTAACGAGCAGTACTTC.

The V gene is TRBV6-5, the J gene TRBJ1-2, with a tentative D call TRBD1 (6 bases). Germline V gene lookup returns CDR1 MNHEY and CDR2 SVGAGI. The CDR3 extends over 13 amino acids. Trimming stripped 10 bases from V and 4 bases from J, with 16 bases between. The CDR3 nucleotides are TGTGCCACCGTCAGGGGAAGGAGCTATGGCTACACCTTC. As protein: CATVRGRSYGYTF.

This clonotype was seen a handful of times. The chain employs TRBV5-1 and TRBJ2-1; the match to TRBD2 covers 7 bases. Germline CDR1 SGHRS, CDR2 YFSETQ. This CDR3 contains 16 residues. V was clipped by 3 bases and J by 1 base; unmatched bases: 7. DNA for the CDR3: TGCGCCAGCAGCTCCGGCGGGAGCACATCCTACAATGAGCAGTTCTTC. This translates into CASSSGGSTSYNEQFF. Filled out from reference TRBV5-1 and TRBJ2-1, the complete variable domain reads KAGVTQTPRYLIKTRGQQVTLSCSPISGHRSVSWYQQTPGQGLQFLFEYFSETQRNKGNFPGRFSGRQFSNSRSEMNVSTLELGDSALYLCASSSGGSTSYNEQFFGPGTRLTVL.

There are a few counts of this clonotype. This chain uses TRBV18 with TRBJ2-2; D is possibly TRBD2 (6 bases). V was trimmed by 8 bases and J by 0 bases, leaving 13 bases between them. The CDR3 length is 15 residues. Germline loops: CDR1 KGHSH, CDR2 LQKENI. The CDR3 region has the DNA TGTGCCAGCGCAACTAGCCCCACGAACACCGGGGAGCTGTTTTTT. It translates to CASATSPTNTGELFF.

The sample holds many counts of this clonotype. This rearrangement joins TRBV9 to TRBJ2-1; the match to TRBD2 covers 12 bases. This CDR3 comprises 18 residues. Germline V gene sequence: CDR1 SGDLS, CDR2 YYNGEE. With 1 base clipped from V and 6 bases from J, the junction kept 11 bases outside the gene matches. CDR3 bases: TGTGCCAGCAGCGTATTGTCTAGCGGGAGGGCCCTCGGCAATGAGCAGTTCTTC. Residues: CASSVLSSGRALGNEQFF.

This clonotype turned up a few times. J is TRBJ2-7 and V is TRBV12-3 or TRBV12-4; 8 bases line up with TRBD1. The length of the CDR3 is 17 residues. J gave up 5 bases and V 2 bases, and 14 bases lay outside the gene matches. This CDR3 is CASSLPARQGSLDEQYF. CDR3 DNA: TGTGCCAGCAGTTTACCGGCCCGACAGGGGAGCCTTGACGAGCAGTACTTC.

The CDR3 here is CSVTMGRGEKLFF. The CDR3, as DNA: TGCAGCGTTACTATGGGCCGGGGTGAAAAACTGTTTTTT. The chain carries TRBV29-1 and TRBJ1-4; D ambiguous. CDR1 and CDR2 from the germline V gene are SQVTM and ANQGSEA. This CDR3 contains 13 residues. Trimming removed 5 bases at V and 7 bases at J, with 14 bases between.

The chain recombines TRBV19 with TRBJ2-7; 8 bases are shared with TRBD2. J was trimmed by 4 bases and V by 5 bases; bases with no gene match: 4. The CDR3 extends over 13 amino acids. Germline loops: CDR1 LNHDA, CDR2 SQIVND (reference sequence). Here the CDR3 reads CASSSRLAYEQYF. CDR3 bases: TGTGCCAGTAGTTCGCGACTAGCGTACGAGCAGTACTTC.

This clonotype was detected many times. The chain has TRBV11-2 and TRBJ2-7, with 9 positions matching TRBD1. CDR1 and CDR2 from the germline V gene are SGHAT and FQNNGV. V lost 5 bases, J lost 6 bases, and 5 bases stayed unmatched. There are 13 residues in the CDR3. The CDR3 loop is CASSPGQGGEQYF. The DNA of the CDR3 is TGTGCCAGCAGCCCGGGACAGGGAGGCGAGCAGTACTTC.

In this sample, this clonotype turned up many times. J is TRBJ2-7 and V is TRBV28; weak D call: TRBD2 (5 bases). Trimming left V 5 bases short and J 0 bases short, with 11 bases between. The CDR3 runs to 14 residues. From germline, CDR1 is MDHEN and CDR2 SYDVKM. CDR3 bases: TGTGCCAGCAGTCTTACGGGGAACTCCTACGAGCAGTACTTC. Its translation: CASSLTGNSYEQYF.

CDR3 nucleotides: TGCGCCAGCAGTGGCGGGACCTCCTACGAGCAGTACTTC. Its translation is CASSGGTSYEQYF. The rearrangement links TRBV10-1 to TRBJ2-7; D perhaps matches TRBD2 (6 bases). Germline V gene lookup returns CDR1 WNHNN and CDR2 SYGVQD (reference sequence). The ends were cut back, 4 bases at V and 0 bases at J, with 7 bases in the middle. This CDR3 comprises 13 residues.

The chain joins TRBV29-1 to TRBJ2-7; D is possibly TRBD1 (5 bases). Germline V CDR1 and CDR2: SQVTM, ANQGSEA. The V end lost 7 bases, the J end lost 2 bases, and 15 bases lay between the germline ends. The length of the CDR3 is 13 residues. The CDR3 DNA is TGCAGCGCCCGTCAGGACAAGACCTACGAGCAGTACTTC. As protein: CSARQDKTYEQYF.

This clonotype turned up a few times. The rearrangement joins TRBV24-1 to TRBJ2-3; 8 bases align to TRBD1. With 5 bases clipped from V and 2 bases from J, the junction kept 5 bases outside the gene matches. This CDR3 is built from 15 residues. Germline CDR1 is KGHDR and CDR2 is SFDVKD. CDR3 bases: TGTGCCACCAGTGCAGGGACAGGACTCACAGATACGCAGTATTTT. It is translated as CATSAGTGLTDTQYF.

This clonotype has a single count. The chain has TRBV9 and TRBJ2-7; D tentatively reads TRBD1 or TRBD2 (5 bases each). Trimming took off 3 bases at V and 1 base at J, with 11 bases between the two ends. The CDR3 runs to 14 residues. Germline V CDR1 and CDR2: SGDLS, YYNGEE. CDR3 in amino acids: CASSAGPESYEQYF. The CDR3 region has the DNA TGTGCCAGCAGCGCGGGACCCGAATCCTACGAGCAGTACTTC.

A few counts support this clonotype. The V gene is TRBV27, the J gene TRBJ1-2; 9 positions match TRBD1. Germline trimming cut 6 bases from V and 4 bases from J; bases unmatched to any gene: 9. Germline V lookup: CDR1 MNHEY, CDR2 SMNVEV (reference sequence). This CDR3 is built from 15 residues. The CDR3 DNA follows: TGTGCCAGCAGACAAACAGGGGGCGCCGGCTATGGCTACACCTTC. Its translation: CASRQTGGAGYGYTF.

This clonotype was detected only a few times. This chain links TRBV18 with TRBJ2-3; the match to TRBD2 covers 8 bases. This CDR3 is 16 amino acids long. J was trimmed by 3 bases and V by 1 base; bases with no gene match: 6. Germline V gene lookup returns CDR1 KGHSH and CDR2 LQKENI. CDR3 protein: CASSPQSGSSTDTQYF. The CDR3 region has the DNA TGTGCCAGCTCACCACAAAGCGGGAGTAGTACAGATACGCAGTATTTT. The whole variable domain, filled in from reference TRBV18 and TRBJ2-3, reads NAGVMQNPRHLVRRRGQEARLRCSPMKGHSHVYWYRQLPEEGLKFMVYLQKENIIDESGMPKERFSAEFPKEGPSILRIQQVVRGDSAAYFCASSPQSGSSTDTQYFGPGTRLTVL.

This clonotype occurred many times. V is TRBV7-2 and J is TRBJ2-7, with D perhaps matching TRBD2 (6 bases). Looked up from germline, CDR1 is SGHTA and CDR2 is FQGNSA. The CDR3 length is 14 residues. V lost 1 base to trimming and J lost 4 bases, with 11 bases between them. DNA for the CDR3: TGTGCCAGCAGCTTAGGCGGGGCCCGATACGAGCAGTACTTC. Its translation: CASSLGGARYEQYF.

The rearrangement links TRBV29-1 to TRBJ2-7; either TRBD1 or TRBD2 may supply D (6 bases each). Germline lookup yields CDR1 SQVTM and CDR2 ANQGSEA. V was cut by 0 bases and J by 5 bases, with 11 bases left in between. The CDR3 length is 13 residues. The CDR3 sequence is CSVEDRGHHEQYF. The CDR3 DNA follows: TGCAGCGTTGAAGATCGGGGGCACCACGAGCAGTACTTC.

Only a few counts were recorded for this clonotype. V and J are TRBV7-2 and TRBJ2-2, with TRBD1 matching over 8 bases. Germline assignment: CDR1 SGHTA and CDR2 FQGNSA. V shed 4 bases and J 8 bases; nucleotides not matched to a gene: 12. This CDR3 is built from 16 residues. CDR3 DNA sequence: TGTGCCAGCAGCTCCCGGACAGGGTCGGGTTTGGGGGAGCTGTTTTTT. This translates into CASSSRTGSGLGELFF.

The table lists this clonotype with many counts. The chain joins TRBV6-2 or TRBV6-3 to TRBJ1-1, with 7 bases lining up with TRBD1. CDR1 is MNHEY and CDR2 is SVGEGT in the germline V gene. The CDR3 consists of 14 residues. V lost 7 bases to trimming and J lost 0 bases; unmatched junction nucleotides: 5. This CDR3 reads CASNVQGLNTEAFF. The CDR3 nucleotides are TGTGCCAGCAACGTACAGGGGTTGAACACTGAAGCTTTCTTT.

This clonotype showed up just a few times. CDR3 protein: CASSQEPGLAGDEQFF. CDR3 nucleotides: TGTGCCAGCAGCCAAGAGCCGGGACTAGCAGGTGATGAGCAGTTCTTC. The chain carries TRBV3-1 and TRBJ2-1, with 9 bases matching TRBD2. CDR3 size: 16 residues. V was clipped by 0 bases and J by 8 bases; unmatched bases: 8. Per the germline V gene, CDR1 is LGHDT and CDR2 is YNNKEL (reference sequence).

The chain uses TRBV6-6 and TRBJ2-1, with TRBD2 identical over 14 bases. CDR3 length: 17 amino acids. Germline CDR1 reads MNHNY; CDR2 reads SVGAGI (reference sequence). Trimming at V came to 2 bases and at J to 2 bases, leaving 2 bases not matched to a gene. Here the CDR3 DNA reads TGTGCCAGCAGTTACGGGACTAGCGGGGGTACCTACAATGAGCAGTTCTTC. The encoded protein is CASSYGTSGGTYNEQFF.

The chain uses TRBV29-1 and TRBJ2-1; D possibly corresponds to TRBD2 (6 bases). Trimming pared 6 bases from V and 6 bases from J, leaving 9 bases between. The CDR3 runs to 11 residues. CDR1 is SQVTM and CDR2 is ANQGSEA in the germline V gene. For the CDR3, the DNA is TGCAGCGTGGGGACTCGCAATGAGCAGTTCTTC. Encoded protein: CSVGTRNEQFF.